The TCR beta chain described here comes from a study of response to subunit inactivated influenza vaccine. Overall study results and limits: Authors suggested each seasonal influenza vaccination recruits few new T cells.

The CDR3 consists of 16 residues. Germline CDR1 and CDR2: MGHRA and YSYEKL. V shed 1 base and J shed 0 bases, with 13 bases lying between them. MiXCR was run by TCRdb on the RT-PCR reads, yielding one entry per CDR3 protein. The sample has 860,000 or so distinct CDR3 sequences; 21% are singletons. This clonotype was detected a few times. Its antigen is not known. This specimen consisted of PBMCs from blood, obtained more than 4 days after vaccination. This receptor was taken from a man between 45 and 60 years old who received an inactivated influenza vaccine. V and J are TRBV4-1 and TRBJ2-7; D remains unclear. CDR3 coding DNA: TGCGCCAGCAGCCAAGCCCTGGGCCTAGGCTCCTACGAGCAGTACTTC. This translates into CASSQALGLGSYEQYF.